This entry describes one T cell receptor beta chain. The data belong to a study of cytomegalovirus exposure and HLA in healthy donors. V trimming: 1 base; J trimming: 6 bases; junction bases outside the gene matches: 6. Germline CDR1 LGHNA, CDR2 YNFKEQ. CDR3 length equals 16 residues. PCR amplification relied on 60 Vbeta primers (plus 13 Jbeta primers). TCRdb keeps only in-frame clones here, not all; method: immunoSEQ multiplex PCR. The sample consists of 120,000 or so clones, about three quarters of them appearing once. Sequencing was carried out using PBMCs. The clonotype was recovered from a woman between 40 and 55 years old in good health and CMV-seronegative. The chain recombines TRBV4-2 with TRBJ1-5; TRBD1 matches at 10 bases. The CDR3 DNA follows: TGTGCCAGCAGCCAAGGGACAGGGGGTCTCGGTCAGCCCCAGCATTTT. It specifies CASSQGTGGLGQPQHF.